The present T cell receptor (beta chain) was sequenced within a study of control samples from healthy donors and cancer patients. Repertoires were generated with immunoSEQ multiplex PCR, while TCRdb's copy carries only in-frame clones and drops some. This sample has tens of thousands of clones; roughly 91% occur once, and the top ten carry around 14%. Germline V CDR1 and CDR2: MNHEY, SMNVEV (reference sequence). The CDR3 has 14 residues. Deletions cut 4 bases from V and 2 bases from J, with 11 bases between. This TCR was sampled from a man aged 30 to 39 in good health. The sample consisted of blood. The V gene is TRBV27, the J gene TRBJ1-2, with D tentatively TRBD1 (6 bases). CDR3 in DNA: TGTGCCAGCAGTTCCAACACAGGGAACTATGGCTACACCTTC. Translated: CASSSNTGNYGYTF.